The entry that follows covers one T cell receptor (beta chain) sequence. Its antigen is as yet unknown. Libraries were prepared by immunoSEQ multiplex PCR; TCRdb keeps only in-frame clonotypes and omits some of them. This table holds fewer than 9,500 clones, under 95% found once. This sample stems from a study of graft-versus-host responses after intestinal transplantation. At the level of the study: All recipients were transplanted with multivisceral, liver-intestinal, or isolated intestinal grafts. Tacrolimus plus steroids were given to all recipients for 3 to 4 years, preceded by anti-thymocyte globulin induction.

Regarding the study as a whole: GvH clones detected in recipient marrow included some appearing first in ileum or blood.

The receptor was isolated from a human patient who received an intestinal transplant, so some T cells may come from the graft donor. Material: PBMCs, obtained 30 to 33 days after intestinal transplant.

CDR3 coding DNA: TGTGCCAGCAGCTTAGTGGGGCTAAATTCACCCCTCCACTTT. Residues: CASSLVGLNSPLHF. V usage is TRBV7-9 and J usage is TRBJ1-6; D is possibly TRBD1 (5 bases). The V gene's germline CDR1 is SEHNR and CDR2 FQNEAQ (reference sequence). This CDR3 has 14 residues. V was shortened by 1 base and J by 7 bases, with 8 bases between the two germline ends.